This T cell receptor (beta chain) was sequenced during a study of blood T cell repertoires in COVID-19. Trimming removed 6 bases at V and 6 bases at J, with 17 bases between. Germline CDR1 and CDR2: MNHEY and SMNVEV (reference sequence). This CDR3 comprises 15 residues. This clone was detected once. The data were produced by immunoSEQ multiplex PCR, yet TCRdb's version contains in-frame clones alone and is incomplete. The sample lists over 35,000 clones, 80% to 90% seen once, with 8% in the top ten. The clonotype originates from a man aged 45 to 65 with acute or convalescent COVID-19. Sequences were obtained from peripheral blood. This chain joins TRBV27 and TRBJ2-2; D possibly corresponds to TRBD1 (6 bases). CDR3 loop: CASRLYRVAAGELFF. In DNA form, the CDR3 reads TGTGCCAGCAGGCTGTACAGGGTAGCTGCCGGGGAGCTGTTTTTT.